The following is a T cell receptor beta chain sequence with its context. The antigen is not known. Every one of the patients relapsed after autologous stem cell transplantation (brentuximab vedotin exposure was variable). The data are from a study of PD-1 blockade in classical Hodgkin lymphoma. Study at large: Patients were treated with nivolumab at 3 mg/kg, and this was given intravenously every 2 weeks. Study conclusions and caveats: Complete responders possessed baseline diversity comparable to newly diagnosed patients.

The repertoire was sequenced with immunoSEQ multiplex PCR; TCRdb's copy has only in-frame clones and lacks some. This sample has roughly 97,000 clones, with over 80% found just once. The CDR3 loop spans 14 amino acids. CDR1 is ENHRY, CDR2 SYGVKD, per germline. Trimming cost V 7 bases and J 1 base; bases outside gene matches: 3. This sequence joins TRBV10-3 and TRBJ2-2; 7 nucleotides agree with TRBD1. The receptor's source is a human donor with classical Hodgkin lymphoma. The source material was peripheral blood mononuclear cells (PBMCs), sampled at baseline. CDR3 nucleotides: TGTGCCATCACTAGGACAGGGAACACCGGGGAGCTGTTTTTT. The encoded protein is CAITRTGNTGELFF.